What follows are 18 T cell receptor beta chains derived from one specimen sequenced in a study of identical twins listed by TCRdb under 2016. The library came from 5' RACE. Sequencing relied on an Illumina HiSeq 2000. The public reads were quality trimmed at Q25 with fastp and then assembled into clones with MiXCR by TCRdb, keeping productive beta chains. Rows are combined by CDR3 protein, so each entry shows the most common genes and DNA. The sample contains about 660,000 distinct CDR3 sequences, 8.5% to 9.5% of them found a single time. Clones ranked in the top ten supply 0.75% to 1% of the sample. These sequences were also reported in another study, on yellow fever vaccine responses in identical twins.

The sample taken for sequencing was PBMCs. These receptors were obtained from a woman aged 18-29 years in good health.

This rearrangement joins TRBV10-3 to TRBJ2-5, with D perhaps being TRBD1 or TRBD2 (7 bases each). Germline CDR1 ENHRY, CDR2 SYGVKD. With 0 bases removed from V and 5 bases from J, the gap between germline ends came to 13 bases. The CDR3 has 15 residues. The CDR3, as DNA: TGTGCCATCAGTGAGTCGGGAGGGGGCGGCGAGACCCAGTACTTC. Amino acid sequence: CAISESGGGGETQYF.

This clonotype was recorded many times. The J gene is TRBJ2-2, the V gene TRBV30; 15 positions agree with TRBD2. Trimming cost V 1 base and J 0 bases; bases outside gene matches: 6. Germline assignment: CDR1 GTSNPN and CDR2 SVGIG (reference sequence). This CDR3 comprises 19 residues. CDR3 region: CAWSGTSGRVSPNTGELFF. Written as DNA, the CDR3 is TGTGCCTGGAGTGGGACTAGCGGGAGGGTCAGTCCGAACACCGGGGAGCTGTTTTTT.

This clonotype was seen at least ten times. The chain is built from TRBV5-1 and TRBJ1-1, with D perhaps TRBD1 (5 bases). Between the trimmed V and J ends, which lost 1 base and 3 bases, there was a span of 10 bases. Germline V CDR1 and CDR2: SGHRS, YFSETQ. This CDR3 spans 14 amino acids. The CDR3 here is CASSLIVGDTEAFF. In DNA, the CDR3 is TGCGCCAGCAGCTTGATTGTGGGGGACACTGAAGCTTTCTTT. Based on the CDR3 plus reference TRBV5-1 and TRBJ1-1, the full variable domain is KAGVTQTPRYLIKTRGQQVTLSCSPISGHRSVSWYQQTPGQGLQFLFEYFSETQRNKGNFPGRFSGRQFSNSRSEMNVSTLELGDSALYLCASSLIVGDTEAFFGQGTRLTVV.

This clonotype was picked up many times. The chain carries TRBV7-9 and TRBJ1-1; D gene unclear. Germline V gene sequence: CDR1 SEHNR, CDR2 FQNEAQ (reference sequence). Trimming took off 5 bases at V and 7 bases at J, with 8 bases between the two ends. This CDR3 is built from 11 residues. In DNA form, the CDR3 reads TGTGCCAGCAGCATGGACGGTGAAGCTTTCTTT. It yields the protein CASSMDGEAFF. Combining the CDR3 with reference TRBV7-9 and TRBJ1-1 gives the whole variable domain DTGVSQNPRHKITKRGQNVTFRCDPISEHNRLYWYRQTLGQGPEFLTYFQNEAQLEKSRLLSDRFSAERPKGSFSTLEIQRTEQGDSAMYLCASSMDGEAFFGQGTRLTVV.

This clonotype has more than one count but fewer than ten. The V gene is TRBV3-1, the J gene TRBJ2-7; 8 positions match TRBD2. The CDR3 contains 16 residues. Germline CDR1 and CDR2: LGHDT and YNNKEL (reference sequence). V lost 4 bases, J lost 0 bases, and 8 bases stayed unmatched. The CDR3 DNA reads TGTGCCAGCAGCCTCCTCGGGGGGGCAGCCTCCTACGAGCAGTACTTC. This translates into CASSLLGGAASYEQYF.

In this sample, this clonotype turned up a few times. The rearrangement joins TRBV10-2 to TRBJ2-7; D unresolved. Trimming removed 3 bases from V and 2 bases from J, with 11 bases in between. Germline V gene sequence: CDR1 WSHSY, CDR2 SAAADI. The CDR3 loop spans 14 amino acids. The CDR3 loop is CASSESGGTYEQYF. Written as DNA, the CDR3 is TGCGCCAGCAGTGAAAGTGGCGGAACCTACGAGCAGTACTTC.

This clonotype was counted many times. This chain links TRBV12-3 or TRBV12-4 with TRBJ2-1, with D perhaps TRBD1 or TRBD2 (6 bases each). The CDR3 loop spans 17 amino acids. V was pared by 0 bases and J by 7 bases, with 19 bases between. The CDR3 spells CASSLAEPGGEVNEQFF. The CDR3 bases are TGTGCCAGCAGTTTAGCGGAACCCGGGGGCGAGGTAAATGAGCAGTTCTTC.

This clonotype has ten or more counts. The rearrangement joins TRBV11-1 to TRBJ2-2; 9 nucleotides match TRBD2. J gave up 5 bases and V 1 base, and 11 bases lay outside the gene matches. The CDR3 consists of 18 residues. Germline V lookup: CDR1 SGHAT, CDR2 FQDESV (reference sequence). CDR3 residues: CASSLEGTSIIRTGELFF. In nucleotides, the CDR3 is TGTGCCAGCAGCTTAGAAGGGACTAGCATAATTCGAACCGGGGAGCTGTTTTTT. The full variable domain, rest sourced from reference TRBV11-1 and TRBJ2-2, is EAEVAQSPRYKITEKSQAVAFWCDPISGHATLYWYRQILGQGPELLVQFQDESVVDDSQLPKDRFSAERLKGVDSTLKIQPAELGDSAMYLCASSLEGTSIIRTGELFFGEGSRLTVL.

This clonotype was detected only a few times. This chain uses TRBV28 with TRBJ2-7, with TRBD2 identical over 8 bases. This CDR3 region has 14 residues. Germline lookup yields CDR1 MDHEN and CDR2 SYDVKM. With 6 bases clipped from V and 2 bases from J, the junction kept 6 bases outside the gene matches. The CDR3 sequence is CASRPGLDAYEQYF. CDR3 bases: TGTGCCAGCAGGCCGGGACTAGATGCCTACGAGCAGTACTTC.

This clonotype has only a few counts. The V gene is TRBV7-9, the J gene TRBJ2-7, with 7 bases fitting TRBD1. From germline, CDR1 is SEHNR and CDR2 FQNEAQ (reference sequence). Trimming cost V 5 bases and J 4 bases; bases outside gene matches: 11. The CDR3 extends over 15 amino acids. The DNA for the CDR3 is TGTGCCAGCAGCACCTGGACAGGACCATATTACGAGCAGTACTTC. This sequence encodes CASSTWTGPYYEQYF.

This clonotype has more than one count but fewer than ten. The gene calls are TRBV29-1 and TRBJ2-1; TRBD2 matches at 12 bases. Germline loops: CDR1 SQVTM, CDR2 ANQGSEA. V lost 3 bases to trimming and J lost 12 bases; unmatched junction nucleotides: 9. The CDR3 totals 14 residues. CDR3 bases: TGCAGCGTTGAGCCCAGACTAGCGGGAGTTGTGCAGTTCTTC. This translates into CSVEPRLAGVVQFF.

This clonotype has more than one count but fewer than ten. The CDR3 reads CASSQTGIEQYF. As DNA, the CDR3 is TGTGCCAGCAGCCAAACAGGGATCGAGCAGTACTTC. V gene TRBV6-2 or TRBV6-3 combines with J gene TRBJ2-7; maybe TRBD1 (6 bases). Germline lookup yields CDR1 MNHEY and CDR2 SVGEGT. V lost 6 bases, J lost 6 bases, and 12 bases lay in between. The CDR3 consists of 12 residues.

This clonotype was observed at least ten times. CDR3 region: CASTPGQITEAFF. CDR3 DNA sequence: TGTGCCAGCACCCCGGGACAGATCACTGAAGCTTTCTTT. This chain joins TRBV12-3 or TRBV12-4 and TRBJ1-1, with 7 bases that match TRBD1. Losses at the gene ends were 7 bases for V and 4 bases for J; bases not matched to a gene: 6. The CDR3 totals 13 residues.

This chain links TRBV3-1 with TRBJ2-2, with 14 bases identical to TRBD2. V lost 3 bases and J lost 3; bases outside the gene matches: 3. This CDR3 is built from 17 residues. Germline assignment: CDR1 LGHDT and CDR2 YNNKEL (reference sequence). This CDR3 is CASSQRGLAGDTGELFF. CDR3 bases: TGTGCCAGCAGCCAGAGGGGACTAGCGGGGGACACCGGGGAGCTGTTTTTT.

This clonotype was observed at least ten times. This chain uses TRBV7-8 with TRBJ2-7; D not certain. Per germline, CDR1 SGHVS and CDR2 FQNEAQ. Trimming took off 4 bases at V and 6 bases at J, with 7 bases between the two ends. The CDR3 length is 11 residues. CDR3 DNA: TGTGCCAGCAGCTCCTGGGCCGAGCAGTACTTC. It translates to CASSSWAEQYF.

This clonotype was recorded at least ten times. The rearrangement joins TRBV29-1 to TRBJ2-7; D gene uncertain. The germline V and J ends were trimmed by 1 base and 6 bases, with 7 bases remaining between them. Germline V gives CDR1 SQVTM, CDR2 ANQGSEA. The CDR3 covers 11 residues. The CDR3: CSVEAGPEQYF. The CDR3 DNA follows: TGCAGCGTTGAAGCCGGCCCCGAGCAGTACTTC.

The chain has TRBV5-1 and TRBJ1-2; TRBD1 matches 8 bases. J lost 7 bases, V lost 5 bases, and 13 bases had no gene match. The CDR3 sequence is 15 residues long. Germline loops: CDR1 SGHRS, CDR2 YFSETQ. CDR3 residues: CASSYETGVLSGYTF. CDR3 in DNA: TGCGCCAGCAGTTACGAGACAGGGGTTCTCTCTGGCTACACCTTC.

This clonotype has a handful of counts. The rearrangement joins TRBV20-1 to TRBJ2-7, with D perhaps assigned TRBD1 or TRBD2 (5 bases each). The ends were cut back, 5 bases at V and 1 base at J, with 9 bases in the middle. CDR3 size: 12 residues. Germline loops: CDR1 DFQATT, CDR2 SNEGSKA (reference sequence). The CDR3 is CSAERGSYEQYF. The CDR3 bases are TGCAGTGCTGAGAGGGGTTCCTACGAGCAGTACTTC.